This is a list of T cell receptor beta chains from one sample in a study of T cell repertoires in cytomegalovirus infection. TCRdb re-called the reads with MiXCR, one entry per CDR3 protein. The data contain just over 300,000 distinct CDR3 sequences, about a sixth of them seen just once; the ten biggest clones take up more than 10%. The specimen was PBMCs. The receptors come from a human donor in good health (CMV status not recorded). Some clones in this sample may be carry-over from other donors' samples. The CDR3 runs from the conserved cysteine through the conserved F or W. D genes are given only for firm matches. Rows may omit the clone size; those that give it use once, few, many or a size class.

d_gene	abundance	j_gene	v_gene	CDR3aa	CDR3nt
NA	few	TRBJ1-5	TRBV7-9	CASSSTPGQGFNQPQHF	TGTGCCAGCAGTTCAACCCCGGGGCAGGGGTTCAATCAGCCCCAGCATTTT
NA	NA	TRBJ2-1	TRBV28	CASIWADRQYYNEQFF	TGTGCCAGCATTTGGGCAGACCGCCAATACTACAATGAGCAGTTCTTC
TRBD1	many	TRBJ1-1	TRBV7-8	CASSSETGRRSTEAFF	TGTGCCAGCAGCTCGGAGACAGGGCGCAGGAGCACTGAAGCTTTCTTT
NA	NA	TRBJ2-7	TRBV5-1	CASSLWVSYEQYF	TGCGCCAGCAGCTTGTGGGTTTCCTACGAGCAGTACTTC
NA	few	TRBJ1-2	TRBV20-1	CSARDEGGYGYTF	TGCAGTGCTAGAGATGAGGGGGGATATGGCTACACCTTC
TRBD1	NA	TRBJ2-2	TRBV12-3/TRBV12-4	CASSPPGQGVSGELFF	TGTGCCAGCAGTCCCCCGGGACAGGGGGTCTCCGGGGAGCTGTTTTTT
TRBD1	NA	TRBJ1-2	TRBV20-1	CSAKTGTGSIFLGYTF	TGCAGTGCTAAGACCGGGACAGGGTCTATATTCCTTGGCTACACCTTC
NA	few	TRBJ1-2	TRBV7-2	CASSEGIATDYTF	TGTGCCAGCAGCGAAGGGATTGCTACGGACTACACCTTC
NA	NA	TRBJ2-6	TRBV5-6	CASSPGQTSGANVLTF	TGTGCCAGCAGCCCCGGACAGACGTCTGGGGCCAACGTCCTGACTTTC
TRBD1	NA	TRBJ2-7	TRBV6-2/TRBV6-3	CASSPGQGQTYEQYF	TGTGCCAGCAGCCCCGGACAGGGACAAACCTACGAGCAGTACTTC
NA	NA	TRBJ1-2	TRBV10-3	CAISGTESYGYTF	TGTGCCATCTCCGGGACGGAGAGCTATGGCTACACCTTC
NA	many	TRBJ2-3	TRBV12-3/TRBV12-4	CASSEGQRVGDTQYF	TGTGCCAGCAGTGAAGGACAGCGGGTTGGCGATACGCAGTATTTT
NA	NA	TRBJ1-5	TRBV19	CASSTLTGQPQHF	TGTGCCAGTAGTACCCTCACAGGACAGCCCCAGCATTTT
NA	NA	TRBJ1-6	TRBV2	CASSVERADSPLHF	TGTGCCAGCAGCGTCGAACGGGCGGATTCACCCCTCCACTTT
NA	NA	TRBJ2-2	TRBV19	CASREGTGELFF	TGTGCCAGTAGGGAGGGCACCGGGGAGCTGTTTTTT
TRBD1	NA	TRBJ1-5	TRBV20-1	CSVQEGAGGQPQHF	TGCAGTGTTCAAGAGGGGGCAGGGGGTCAGCCCCAGCATTTT
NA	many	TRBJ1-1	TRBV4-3	CASKPSDTPDTEAFF	TGCGCCAGCAAGCCCTCGGACACGCCGGACACTGAAGCTTTCTTT
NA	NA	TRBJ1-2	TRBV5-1	CASSPPGRGYGYTF	TGCGCCAGCAGCCCCCCTGGACGCGGCTATGGCTACACCTTC
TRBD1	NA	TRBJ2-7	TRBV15	CATSRSKGQDDYEQYF	TGTGCCACCAGCAGATCGAAGGGACAGGACGACTACGAGCAGTACTTC
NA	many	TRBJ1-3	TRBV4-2	CASSQVITATGNTIYF	TGTGCCAGCAGCCAAGTAATTACTGCGACTGGAAACACCATATATTTT
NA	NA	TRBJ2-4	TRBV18	CASSPGLRQNLRQYF	TGTGCCAGCTCACCGGGTTTAAGACAGAACCTCAGGCAGTACTTC
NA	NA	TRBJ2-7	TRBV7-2	CASSLGGYSSYEQYF	TGTGCCAGCAGCTTAGGAGGGTACAGCTCCTACGAGCAGTACTTC
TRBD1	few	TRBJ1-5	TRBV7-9	CASSYGQAQPQHF	TGTGCCAGCAGCTACGGACAGGCTCAGCCCCAGCATTTT
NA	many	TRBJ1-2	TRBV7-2	CASSPGGSSYGYTF	TGTGCCAGCAGCCCGGGTGGGAGTTCCTATGGCTACACCTTC
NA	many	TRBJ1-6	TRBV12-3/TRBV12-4	CASSLAPLISPLHF	TGTGCCAGCAGTTTAGCGCCCCTGATTTCACCCCTCCACTTT
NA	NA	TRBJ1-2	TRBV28	CASSLGYREYGYTF	TGTGCCAGCAGTTTAGGTTACAGAGAATATGGCTACACCTTC
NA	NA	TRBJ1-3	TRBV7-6	CASSLALAGPTSGNTIYF	TGTGCCAGCAGCTTAGCGCTGGCAGGGCCCACCTCTGGAAACACCATATATTTT
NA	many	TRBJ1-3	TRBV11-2	CASSHPPRDSGNTIYF	TGTGCCAGCAGCCACCCCCCAAGGGACTCTGGAAACACCATATATTTT
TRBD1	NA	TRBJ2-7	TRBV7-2	CASSIRHPGQGTDEQYF	TGTGCCAGCAGCATTAGACATCCGGGACAGGGGACTGACGAGCAGTACTTC
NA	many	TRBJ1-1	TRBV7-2	CASSRSGENTEAFF	TGTGCCAGCAGCCGTAGCGGGGAGAACACTGAAGCTTTCTTT
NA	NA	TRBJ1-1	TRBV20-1	CSLSGSNTEAFF	TGCAGCCTTAGCGGCTCGAACACTGAAGCTTTCTTT
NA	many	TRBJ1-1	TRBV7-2	CASSRRDGNTEAFF	TGTGCCAGCAGCCGGAGGGACGGTAACACTGAAGCTTTCTTT
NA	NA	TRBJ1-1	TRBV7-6	CASSLGGRSEAFF	TGTGCCAGCAGCTTGGGGGGGAGGTCTGAAGCTTTCTTT
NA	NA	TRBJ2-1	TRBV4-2	CASSQDAGSWQFF	TGTGCCAGCAGCCAAGATGCCGGGTCATGGCAGTTCTTC
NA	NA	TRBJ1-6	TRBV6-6	CASSYLINSPLHF	TGTGCCAGCAGTTACTTGATCAATTCACCCCTCCACTTT
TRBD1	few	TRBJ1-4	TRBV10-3	CAISEGDSAIATNEKLFF	TGTGCCATCAGTGAAGGGGACAGTGCAATTGCAACTAATGAAAAACTGTTTTTT
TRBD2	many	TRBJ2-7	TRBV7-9	CASSLGSSGSSYEQYF	TGTGCCAGCAGCTTAGGATCTAGCGGGAGCTCCTACGAGCAGTACTTC
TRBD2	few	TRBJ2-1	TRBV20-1	CSASGTSGGFHEQFF	TGCAGTGCTAGTGGGACTAGCGGGGGGTTCCATGAGCAGTTCTTC
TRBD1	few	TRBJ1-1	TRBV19	CASSPIDRGNTEAFF	TGTGCCAGTAGCCCCATAGACAGGGGGAACACTGAAGCTTTCTTT
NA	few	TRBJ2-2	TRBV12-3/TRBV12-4	CASRLESGELFF	TGTGCCAGCAGGCTAGAATCCGGGGAGCTGTTTTTT
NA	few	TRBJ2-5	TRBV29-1	CSVKGLGSLQETQYF	TGCAGCGTTAAGGGTCTTGGCAGCCTACAAGAGACCCAGTACTTC
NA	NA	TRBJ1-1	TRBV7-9	CASSGRANTEAFF	TGTGCCAGCAGCGGACGGGCTAACACTGAAGCTTTCTTT